The rows below give T cell receptor beta chains drawn from one sample of a study of T cell responses to AZD1222 COVID-19 vaccine. Produced via immunoSEQ multiplex PCR; TCRdb's table is partial and in-frame only. The sample contains 150,000 to 200,000 clones, roughly 92% of which appear only once. The sequencing used peripheral blood, collected on day 0 of AZD1222 vaccination. These receptors came from an adult in good health. Both conserved end residues are part of each CDR3. The D gene is left open where the match is weak. Part of the rows lack a size; the others show once, few, many or a class for expanded clones.

CDR3nt	CDR3aa	abundance	v_gene	j_gene	d_gene
TGTGCCTGGAGTTTAGCCGGGGACGGAAAACTGTTTTTT	CAWSLAGDGKLFF	-	TRBV30	TRBJ1-4	-
TGTGCCAGCAGTTGGGCCGGACAGGGAGTTCACTTC	CASSWAGQGVHF	once	TRBV5-4	TRBJ2-4	TRBD1
TGTGCCAGCAGGGGGGGGACTAGCCGGGATACGCAGTATTTT	CASRGGTSRDTQYF	-	TRBV11-2	TRBJ2-3	TRBD2
TGTGCCAGTAGTCCCCAGGGAGTTCAGCCCCAGCATTTT	CASSPQGVQPQHF	-	TRBV19	TRBJ1-5	-
TGTGCCAGCAGCCCCACCCGGGGGACCCAGTACTTC	CASSPTRGTQYF	-	TRBV7-8	TRBJ2-5	-
TGTGCCAGCAGCTTGGAGCCCAAAGCAAACTATGGCTACACCTTC	CASSLEPKANYGYTF	-	TRBV5-6	TRBJ1-2	-
TGTGCCAGCAGTCTCACAGTTAGCAATCAGCCCCAGCATTTT	CASSLTVSNQPQHF	-	TRBV6-6	TRBJ1-5	-
TGTGCCAGCTCACCCGGGACAGGGTCAGCCCAGCACACTGAAGCTTTCTTT	CASSPGTGSAQHTEAFF	-	TRBV18	TRBJ1-1	TRBD1
TGTGCCAGTAGTATAGGGAGTGCCCATCAGCCCCAGCATTTT	CASSIGSAHQPQHF	-	TRBV19	TRBJ1-5	-
TGCGCCAGCAGCCGATCCCCGGGAGGGCCCCAGCATTTT	CASSRSPGGPQHF	-	TRBV4-3	TRBJ1-5	-
TGTGCCAGCAGTTTTATGGGCGTCCGGGGCGCTAATTCACCCCTCCACTTT	CASSFMGVRGANSPLHF	-	TRBV28	TRBJ1-6	-
TGCAGTGCTAGTTCAGGCACTCGAGCTTTCTTT	CSASSGTRAFF	-	TRBV20-1	TRBJ1-1	-
TGTGCCAGCAGCCCGACTGAGTCAAAGAACAATCAGCCCCAGCATTTT	CASSPTESKNNQPQHF	-	TRBV7-8	TRBJ1-5	-
TGCGCCAGCAGCCTGGGACAGCTTAATTCACCCCTCCACTTT	CASSLGQLNSPLHF	few	TRBV5-1	TRBJ1-6	TRBD1
TGTGCCACCAGTGAAGTGGGACAGGGGGGCACCGGGGAGCTGTTTTTT	CATSEVGQGGTGELFF	-	TRBV24-1	TRBJ2-2	TRBD1
TGTGCCAGTAAGTGGCTCGAGGGGGCCACTGAAGCTTTCTTT	CASKWLEGATEAFF	-	TRBV19	TRBJ1-1	TRBD1
TGTGCCAGCAGGAGTGACGGGCTGGACGGCTGGTTTAACTATGGCTACACCTTC	CASRSDGLDGWFNYGYTF	-	TRBV28	TRBJ1-2	-
TGTGCCAGCAGCCAAGATTACAGCGGCACTGAAGCTTTCTTT	CASSQDYSGTEAFF	once	TRBV3-1/TRBV3-2	TRBJ1-1	-
TGTGCCAGCAGTCCGGACCAAGCCAAAAACATTCAGTACTTC	CASSPDQAKNIQYF	once	TRBV3-1/TRBV3-2	TRBJ2-4	-
TGTGCCAGCAGCTCAACTGACCAACCCGACAGGGGAGGAAACACCATATATTTT	CASSSTDQPDRGGNTIYF	-	TRBV7-9	TRBJ1-3	TRBD1
TGTGCCAGCAGTGAAGGGACTGGCGACAATGAGCAGTTCTTC	CASSEGTGDNEQFF	-	TRBV9	TRBJ2-1	-
TGTGCCAGCACCAACAGAAGGGTTGCTTTCTTT	CASTNRRVAFF	-	TRBV6-5	TRBJ1-1	-
TGTGCCAGCAGTGCTGGGGACACTGGGGGCTACACCTTC	CASSAGDTGGYTF	-	TRBV28	TRBJ1-2	-
TGCAGTGTCGGACCTTCACGGGGCTACACCTTC	CSVGPSRGYTF	-	TRBV20-1	TRBJ1-2	-
TGTGCCAGCAGGGAAGCGGGAATATACAATGAGCAGTTCTTC	CASREAGIYNEQFF	-	TRBV2	TRBJ2-1	TRBD2
TGTGCCAGCAGTCGGGCAGGGGAGCATTCACCCCTCCACTTT	CASSRAGEHSPLHF	-	TRBV27	TRBJ1-6	-
TGTGCCAGCAGTCCGATCCACGCGGACAGATACAATGAGCAGTTCTTC	CASSPIHADRYNEQFF	-	TRBV28	TRBJ2-1	-
TGTGCCAGCACGTACGGGGGCTACGAGCAGTACTTC	CASTYGGYEQYF	-	TRBV25-1	TRBJ2-7	-
TGTGCCAGCACCCTCCGGGGGGCAGGCACTGAAGCTTTCTTT	CASTLRGAGTEAFF	-	TRBV28	TRBJ1-1	-
TGTGCCAGTACCAAGACGGGCAGACGGCAGTGGCAGCCCCAGCATTTT	CASTKTGRRQWQPQHF	once	TRBV19	TRBJ1-5	-
TGTGCCAGCAGCTTGGGATGGACAAGAGGCAATCAGCCCCAGCATTTT	CASSLGWTRGNQPQHF	-	TRBV11-2	TRBJ1-5	-